This passage covers 21 T cell receptor beta chains from one sample sequenced in a study of vaccination and CD4 T cells after COVID-19. No antigens are known for them. Sequenced with the Oncomine TCR Beta short-read assay was DNA taken from cultured CD4+ T cells. Each CDR3 protein gets one entry after TCRdb re-called the PCR reads with MiXCR. Of some 9,600 distinct CDR3 sequences listed, roughly 60% are singletons. Treatment specified: approximately nine-day PBMC culture with coronavirus spike peptide pools or control peptides (ViraFEST assay). The sample taken for sequencing was CD4+ T cells from blood, cultured in vitro. The receptor set was obtained from a human donor who had recovered from COVID-19.

The chain is built from TRBV19 and TRBJ1-5, with no clear D. CDR3 length equals 13 residues. Germline lookup yields CDR1 LNHDA and CDR2 SQIVND (reference sequence). V was trimmed by 2 bases and J by 6 bases, leaving 8 bases between them. The CDR3 here is CASSIQGLQPQHF. The CDR3 DNA follows: TGTGCCAGTAGTATACAAGGGCTTCAGCCCCAGCATTTT.

This clonotype is a singleton in its sample. J is TRBJ1-1 and V is TRBV7-2; D ambiguous. The CDR3 sequence is 14 residues long. Germline V gene data show CDR1 as SGHTA and CDR2 as FQGNSA. The V gene lost 3 bases and the J gene lost 0 bases, with 8 bases spanning the gap. CDR3 in amino acids: CASSFGVMNTEAFF. CDR3 DNA sequence: TGTGCCAGCAGCTTCGGGGTTATGAACACTGAAGCTTTCTTT.

This clonotype was counted a few times. The V gene is TRBV20-1, the J gene TRBJ1-2; D might be TRBD1 (5 bases). Germline CDR1 is DFQATT and CDR2 is SNEGSKA (reference sequence). The CDR3 contains 15 residues. The V gene lost 5 bases and the J gene lost 0 bases, with 16 bases spanning the gap. DNA of the CDR3: TGCAGTGCTCCCGTTGGGGGAGCGTCTAACTATGGCTACACCTTC. Protein product: CSAPVGGASNYGYTF.

V gene TRBV7-2 combines with J gene TRBJ2-7; D uncertain. In germline, CDR1 is SGHTA, CDR2 FQGNSA. The CDR3 runs 13 residues. Trimming left V 1 base short and J 3 bases short, with 7 bases between. The CDR3 coding sequence is TGTGCCAGCAGCTTAGGCTACAACTACGAGCAGTACTTC. Its protein product is CASSLGYNYEQYF.

The V call is TRBV20-1, the J call TRBJ1-4, with a possible D match to TRBD1 (5 bases). The ends were cut back, 1 base at V and 3 bases at J, with 15 bases in the middle. Per germline, CDR1 DFQATT and CDR2 SNEGSKA (reference sequence). CDR3 length equals 16 residues. CDR3 loop: CSARVIAGVANEKLFF. CDR3 nucleotide sequence: TGCAGTGCTAGAGTAATCGCGGGGGTGGCTAATGAAAAACTGTTTTTT.

A remark on this clonotype: Compared with germline, one end of the junction differs, possibly owing to a read error. The chain is built from TRBV25-1 and TRBJ2-1; D gene unclear. From germline, CDR1 is MGHDK and CDR2 SYGVNS. The CDR3 totals 14 residues. DNA for the CDR3: TGTGCCAGCAATGAATCCCCTGCTTACAATGAGCAGTTCTTC. Translated: CASNESPAYNEQFF.

Concerning this clonotype: Compared with germline, one end of the junction differs, possibly owing to a read error. J is TRBJ2-1 and V is TRBV7-7, with TRBD2 identical over 7 bases. From germline, CDR1 is SSHAT and CDR2 FNYEAQ (reference sequence). The CDR3 has 16 residues. The CDR3 nucleotides are TGTGCTAGCAGCTTAGGGGCGGGGGAGTACTACAATGAGCAGTTCTTC. Amino acid sequence: CASSLGAGEYYNEQFF.

This sequence joins TRBV15 and TRBJ2-7, with D unclear. This CDR3 is built from 13 residues. The germline V gene has CDR1 LNHNV and CDR2 YYDKDF (reference sequence). With 0 bases removed from V and 3 bases from J, the gap between germline ends came to 6 bases. CDR3 in DNA: TGTGCCACCAGCAGAGACGTCCTCTACGAGCAGTACTTC. The encoded protein is CATSRDVLYEQYF.

The chain joins TRBV7-9 to TRBJ1-2; the D gene is possibly TRBD1 (5 bases). Looked up from germline, CDR1 is SEHNR and CDR2 is FQNEAQ (reference sequence). Trimming pared 3 bases from V and 2 bases from J, leaving 7 bases between. This CDR3 has 13 residues. CDR3 coding DNA: TGTGCCAGCAGCTTGGGGCACAACTATGGCTACACCTTC. It is translated as CASSLGHNYGYTF.

The rearrangement joins TRBV6-1 to TRBJ1-5, with D perhaps matching TRBD1 (6 bases). Trimming stripped 5 bases from V and 3 bases from J, with 14 bases between. The CDR3 sequence is 15 residues long. Germline V gene lookup returns CDR1 MNHNS and CDR2 SASEGT. In nucleotides, the CDR3 is TGTGCCAGCAGTCCTAGGACAGCGGCCAATCAGCCCCAGCATTTT. It yields the protein CASSPRTAANQPQHF.

The genes are TRBV20-1 and TRBJ2-2; D is undetermined. Trimming cost V 3 bases and J 6 bases, with 14 bases left between them. Germline CDR1 is DFQATT and CDR2 is SNEGSKA (reference sequence). This CDR3 spans 14 amino acids. The CDR3 DNA sequence: TGCAGTGCTAGCCCAGGTCGGTTGTCCGGGGAGCTGTTTTTT. As protein: CSASPGRLSGELFF.

This rearrangement joins TRBV6-1 to TRBJ1-4; D possibly corresponds to TRBD1 (5 bases). Germline CDR1 reads MNHNS; CDR2 reads SASEGT. Trimming removed 8 bases from V and 0 bases from J, with 13 bases in between. The CDR3 is 15 residues long. The CDR3 bases are TGTGCCAGCGAACGGGACCCCACAACTAATGAAAAACTGTTTTTT. It yields the protein CASERDPTTNEKLFF.

The rearrangement joins TRBV30 to TRBJ1-2; maybe TRBD1 (6 bases). Germline values: CDR1 GTSNPN, CDR2 SVGIG (reference sequence). The CDR3 runs 13 residues. Between the trimmed V and J ends, which lost 2 bases and 4 bases, there was a span of 11 bases. This chain's CDR3 is CAWSTGASYGYTF. The CDR3 coding sequence is TGTGCCTGGAGTACGGGGGCCTCCTATGGCTACACCTTC.

The count of this clonotype is one. The chain combines TRBV2 with TRBJ2-7; no reliable D call. The CDR3 consists of 12 residues. The V end was cut by 5 bases, the J end by 3 bases, with 8 bases between. Germline V gene sequence: CDR1 SNHLY, CDR2 FYNNEI. The CDR3 loop reads CASSRQRYEQYF. CDR3 DNA sequence: TGTGCCAGCAGTCGGCAGCGCTACGAGCAGTACTTC.

This rearrangement joins TRBV4-3 to TRBJ2-3, with TRBD2 matching over 10 bases. This CDR3 is built from 17 residues. The ends lost 0 bases at V and 5 bases at J; junction bases unmatched: 8. Germline V CDR1 and CDR2: LGHNA, YSLEER. CDR3 sequence reads: CASSQDTRAGGQDTQYF. The CDR3 nucleotides are TGCGCCAGCAGCCAAGATACGCGAGCGGGAGGGCAAGATACGCAGTATTTT.

The chain links TRBV6-1 to TRBJ1-2; D is perhaps TRBD1 (5 bases). CDR1 is MNHNS and CDR2 is SASEGT in the germline V gene. Trimming left V 3 bases short and J 11 bases short, with 19 bases between. The CDR3 is 14 amino acids. CDR3 residues: CASSEWEGTIGYTF. The CDR3 nucleotides are TGTGCCAGCAGTGAGTGGGAAGGGACTATAGGTTACACCTTC.

The table lists this clonotype with a few counts. V is TRBV7-6 and J is TRBJ1-5, with D possibly TRBD1 on 5 matching bases. With 5 bases removed from V and 8 bases from J, the gap between germline ends came to 13 bases. The CDR3 has 13 amino acids. CDR1 and CDR2 (germline): SGHVS, FNYEAQ. CDR3 nucleotide sequence: TGTGCCAGCAGCCGTCAGGGTAATGAGCCCCAGCATTTT. Amino acid sequence: CASSRQGNEPQHF.

Comments on this clonotype: This clone may be a read error of a much larger clone one base away. This chain uses TRBV19 with TRBJ2-1; 7 nucleotides agree with TRBD1. The CDR3 runs 14 residues. Germline V gene sequence: CDR1 LNHDA, CDR2 SQIVND (reference sequence). The DNA of the CDR3 is TGTGCCAGTAGTAACCGGGACAGTTACAATGAGCGGTTCTTC. This encodes CASSNRDSYNERFF.

The chain links TRBV12-3 or TRBV12-4 to TRBJ1-5, with D hard to call. V gave up 3 bases and J gave up 7 bases, with 16 bases separating them. CDR3 size: 15 residues. This chain's CDR3 is CASSFGPRGSQPQHF. Here the CDR3 DNA reads TGTGCCAGCAGTTTCGGACCCCGGGGATCCCAGCCCCAGCATTTT.

The chain recombines TRBV7-3 with TRBJ1-1, with D maybe TRBD1 (5 bases). The CDR3 has 13 residues. Germline V gene sequence: CDR1 SGHTA, CDR2 FQGTGA. V gave up 4 bases and J gave up 5 bases, with 11 bases separating them. CDR3 protein: CASSSSGGTEAFF. CDR3 nucleotides: TGTGCCAGCAGCTCAAGCGGGGGAACTGAAGCTTTCTTT. The whole variable domain, filled in from reference TRBV7-3 and TRBJ1-1, reads GAGVSQTPSNKVTEKGKYVELRCDPISGHTALYWYRQSLGQGPEFLIYFQGTGAADDSGLPNDRFFAVRPEGSVSTLKIQRTERGDSAVYLCASSSSGGTEAFFGQGTRLTVV.

The chain recombines TRBV5-8 with TRBJ1-5; unclear D gene. From germline, CDR1 is SGHTS and CDR2 YDEGEE. Trimming stripped 6 bases from V and 7 bases from J, with 11 bases between. The CDR3 is 12 amino acids. The CDR3 loop reads CASNRDLQPQHF. As DNA, the CDR3 is TGTGCCAGCAACCGTGATTTGCAGCCCCAGCATTTT. The variable domain in full, completed from reference TRBV5-8 and TRBJ1-5, reads EAGVTQSPTHLIKTRGQQATLRCSPISGHTSVYWYQQALGLGLQFLLWYDEGEERNRGNFPPRFSGRQFPNYSSELNVNALELEDSALYLCASNRDLQPQHFGDGTRLSIL.